This is a list of T cell receptor beta chains from one sample in a study of blood T cell repertoires in COVID-19. Data came from immunoSEQ multiplex PCR; TCRdb stores just in-frame clones and leaves some out. Of around 63,000 clones in the sample, 65% to 80% were seen once. Sequencing was performed on peripheral blood. The receptors stem from a human donor in a cohort sampled during active COVID-19. CDR3s leave out the opening cysteine and the closing phenylalanine or tryptophan. Fields, in order: J gene, V gene, CDR3 protein.

TRBJ2-2	TRBV19	ASTRLNSNTGELF
TRBJ2-7	TRBV25-1	ASRGGDRGSYEQY
TRBJ2-7	TRBV21-1	ASKDGEQY
TRBJ2-2	TRBV7-9	ASSPMGGLRNTGELF
TRBJ1-6	TRBV6-5	ASIPRGQGDSPLH
TRBJ2-7	TRBV6-1	ASSDPNRQGYEQY
TRBJ2-7	TRBV7-3	ASSFSPLSEQY
TRBJ2-2	TRBV4-1	ASSQPSGRTGELF
TRBJ1-5	TRBV4-1	ASSQAGTRSNQPQH
TRBJ2-7	TRBV7-2	ASSLEGQGYEQY